Listed below are T cell receptor beta chains from one sample, sequenced in a study of blood T cell repertoires in COVID-19. TCRdb's copy holds only in-frame clones and misses some; the assay was immunoSEQ multiplex PCR. The sample has about 250,000 clones, around nine tenths seen once. Sequenced material: peripheral blood. These receptor sequences come from a man older than 75 with acute or convalescent COVID-19. CDR3s include the opening cysteine and the closing phenylalanine or tryptophan. The D gene is left open where the match is weak. The size field is filled for only some rows; it gives once, few, many or a size class.

j_call | d_call | cdr3_length | clone_size | v_call | cdr3_aa | cdr3_nt
TRBJ1-5 | TRBD1 | 15 | few | TRBV19 | CASTAGDRGNQPQHF | TGTGCCAGCACTGCGGGGGACAGGGGAAACCAGCCCCAGCATTTT
TRBJ2-3 | TRBD2 | 15 | - | TRBV7-8 | CASSGLAGFRDTQYF | TGTGCCAGCAGCGGACTAGCGGGGTTTCGAGATACGCAGTATTTT
TRBJ1-1 | TRBD1 | 14 | - | TRBV2 | CASRKTGEGTEAFF | TGTGCCAGCCGGAAGACAGGGGAAGGCACTGAAGCTTTCTTT
TRBJ2-5 | - | 13 | - | TRBV2 | CASSPQVEETQYF | TGTGCCAGCAGTCCCCAGGTAGAAGAGACCCAGTACTTC
TRBJ2-2 | - | 15 | once | TRBV14 | CASSRGVSNTGELFF | TGTGCCAGCAGTCGCGGGGTTTCGAACACCGGGGAGCTGTTTTTT
TRBJ2-7 | TRBD2 | 18 | - | TRBV4-3 | CASSQDPPTLAGEDEQYF | TGCGCCAGCAGCCAAGATCCTCCTACTCTAGCGGGAGAAGACGAGCAGTACTTC
TRBJ2-5 | TRBD2 | 14 | - | TRBV18 | CASSPILAGETQYF | TGTGCCAGCTCACCTATACTAGCGGGAGAGACCCAGTACTTC
TRBJ2-5 | - | 15 | - | TRBV7-3 | CASSLNGRSEETQYF | TGTGCCAGCAGCTTAAATGGTCGCAGCGAAGAGACCCAGTACTTC
TRBJ2-5 | TRBD1 | 14 | - | TRBV5-1 | CASSQDRGRETQYF | TGCGCCAGCAGCCAGGACAGGGGGCGAGAGACCCAGTACTTC
TRBJ1-1 | - | 16 | - | TRBV15 | CATSRGGGWANTEAFF | TGTGCCACCAGCAGAGGTGGGGGCTGGGCGAACACTGAAGCTTTCTTT
TRBJ2-1 | - | 16 | - | TRBV5-1 | CASSLDPRVSYNEQFF | TGCGCCAGCAGCTTGGATCCGCGGGTTTCCTACAATGAGCAGTTCTTC
TRBJ2-5 | TRBD2 | 15 | - | TRBV3-1/TRBV3-2 | CASSSFGGERETQYF | TGTGCCAGCAGCTCCTTCGGGGGGGAGCGAGAGACCCAGTACTTC